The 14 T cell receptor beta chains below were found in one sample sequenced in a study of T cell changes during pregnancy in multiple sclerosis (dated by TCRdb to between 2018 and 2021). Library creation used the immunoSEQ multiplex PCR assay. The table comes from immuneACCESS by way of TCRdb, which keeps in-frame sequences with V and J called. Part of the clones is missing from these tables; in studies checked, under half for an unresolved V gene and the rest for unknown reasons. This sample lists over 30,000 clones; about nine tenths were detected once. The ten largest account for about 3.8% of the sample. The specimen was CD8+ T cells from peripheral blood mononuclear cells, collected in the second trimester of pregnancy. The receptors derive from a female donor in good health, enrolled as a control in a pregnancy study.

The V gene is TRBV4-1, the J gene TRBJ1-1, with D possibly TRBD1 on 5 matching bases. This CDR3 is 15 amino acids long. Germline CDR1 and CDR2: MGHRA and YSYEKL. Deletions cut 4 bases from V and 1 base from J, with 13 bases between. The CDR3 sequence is CASSLTQDKNTEAFF. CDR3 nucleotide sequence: TGCGCCAGCAGCCTTACGCAGGACAAGAACACTGAAGCTTTCTTT.

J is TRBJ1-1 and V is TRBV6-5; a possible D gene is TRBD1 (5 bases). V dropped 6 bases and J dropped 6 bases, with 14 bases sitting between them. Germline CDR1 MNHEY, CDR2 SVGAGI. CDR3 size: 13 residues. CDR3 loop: CASSRDSGSEAFF. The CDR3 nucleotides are TGTGCCAGCAGCCGGGACTCTGGCTCTGAAGCTTTCTTT.

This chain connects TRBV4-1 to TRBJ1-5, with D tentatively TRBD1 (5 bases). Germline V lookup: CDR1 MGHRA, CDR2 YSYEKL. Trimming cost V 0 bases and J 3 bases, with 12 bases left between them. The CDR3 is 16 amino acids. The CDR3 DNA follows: TGCGCCAGCAGCCAAGAGTGGCAGGGTCCCAATCAGCCCCAGCATTTT. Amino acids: CASSQEWQGPNQPQHF.

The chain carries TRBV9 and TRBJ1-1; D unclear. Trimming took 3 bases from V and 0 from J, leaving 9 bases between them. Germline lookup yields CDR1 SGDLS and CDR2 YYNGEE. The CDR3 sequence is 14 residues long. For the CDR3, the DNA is TGTGCCAGCAGCGGTCTGGGCCTGAACACTGAAGCTTTCTTT. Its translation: CASSGLGLNTEAFF.

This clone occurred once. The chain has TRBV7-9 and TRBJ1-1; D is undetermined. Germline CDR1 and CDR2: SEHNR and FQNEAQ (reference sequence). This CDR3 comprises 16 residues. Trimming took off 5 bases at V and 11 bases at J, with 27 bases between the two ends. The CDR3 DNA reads TGTGCCAGCAGCGGGAGACAAGAGGGTAGGGCTGCCTGGGCTTTCTTT. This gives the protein CASSGRQEGRAAWAFF.

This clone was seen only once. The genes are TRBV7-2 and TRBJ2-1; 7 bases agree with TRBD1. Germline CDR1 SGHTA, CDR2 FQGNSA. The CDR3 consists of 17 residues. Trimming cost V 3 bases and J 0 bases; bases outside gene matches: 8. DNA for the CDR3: TGTGCCAGCAGCTTCCCCTCCCGGGACAGCTCCTACAATGAGCAGTTCTTC. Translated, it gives CASSFPSRDSSYNEQFF. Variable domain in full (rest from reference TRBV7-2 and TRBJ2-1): GAGVSQSPSNKVTEKGKDVELRCDPISGHTALYWYRQSLGQGLEFLIYFQGNSAPDKSGLPSDRFSAERTGGSVSTLTIQRTQQEDSAVYLCASSFPSRDSSYNEQFFGPGTRLTVL.

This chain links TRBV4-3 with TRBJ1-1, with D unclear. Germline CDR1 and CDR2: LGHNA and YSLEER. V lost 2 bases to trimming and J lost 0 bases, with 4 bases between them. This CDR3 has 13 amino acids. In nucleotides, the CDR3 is TGCGCCAGCAGCCAATTCATGAACACTGAAGCTTTCTTT. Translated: CASSQFMNTEAFF.

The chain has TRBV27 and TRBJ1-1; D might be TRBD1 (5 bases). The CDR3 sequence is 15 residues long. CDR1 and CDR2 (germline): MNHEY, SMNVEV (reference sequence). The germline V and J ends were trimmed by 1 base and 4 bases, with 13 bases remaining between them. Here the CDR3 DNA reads TGTGCCAGCAGTTTATGGAGGGGAGGTAGCACTGAAGCTTTCTTT. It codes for CASSLWRGGSTEAFF.

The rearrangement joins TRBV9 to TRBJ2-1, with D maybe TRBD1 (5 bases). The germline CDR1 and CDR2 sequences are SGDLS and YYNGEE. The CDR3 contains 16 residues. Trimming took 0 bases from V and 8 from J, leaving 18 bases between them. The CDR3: CASSVAWPGLGDEQFF. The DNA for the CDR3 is TGTGCCAGCAGCGTAGCTTGGCCAGGGTTAGGGGATGAGCAGTTCTTC.

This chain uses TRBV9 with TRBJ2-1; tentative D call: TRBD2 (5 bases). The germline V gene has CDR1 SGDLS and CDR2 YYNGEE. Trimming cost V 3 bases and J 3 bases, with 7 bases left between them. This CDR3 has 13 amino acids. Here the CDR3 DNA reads TGTGCCAGCAGCGACGGGGTCTACAATGAGCAGTTCTTC. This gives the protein CASSDGVYNEQFF.

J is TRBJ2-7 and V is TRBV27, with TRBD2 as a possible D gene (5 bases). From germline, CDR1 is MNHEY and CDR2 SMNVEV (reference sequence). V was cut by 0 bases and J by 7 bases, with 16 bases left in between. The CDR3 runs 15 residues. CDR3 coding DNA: TGTGCCAGCAGTTTATCGAATACTAGGTCTTTGGAGCAGTACTTC. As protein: CASSLSNTRSLEQYF.

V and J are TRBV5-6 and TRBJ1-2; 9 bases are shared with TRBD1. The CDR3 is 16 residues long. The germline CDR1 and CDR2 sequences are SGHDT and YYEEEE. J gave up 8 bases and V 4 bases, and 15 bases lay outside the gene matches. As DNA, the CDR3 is TGTGCCAGCAGCCCGGGAGGACAGGGGTTCTTTGGGGGCTACACCTTC. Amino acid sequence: CASSPGGQGFFGGYTF. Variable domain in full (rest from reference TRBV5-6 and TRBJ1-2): DAGVTQSPTHLIKTRGQQVTLRCSPKSGHDTVSWYQQALGQGPQFIFQYYEEEERQRGNFPDRFSGHQFPNYSSELNVNALLLGDSALYLCASSPGGQGFFGGYTFGSGTRLTVV.

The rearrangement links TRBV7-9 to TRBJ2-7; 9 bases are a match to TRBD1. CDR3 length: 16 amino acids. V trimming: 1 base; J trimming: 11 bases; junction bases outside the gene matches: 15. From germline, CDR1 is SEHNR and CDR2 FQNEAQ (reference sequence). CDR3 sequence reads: CASSLGGTGTLGGEYF. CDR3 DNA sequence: TGTGCCAGCAGCTTAGGGGGGACAGGGACCTTAGGTGGCGAGTACTTC.

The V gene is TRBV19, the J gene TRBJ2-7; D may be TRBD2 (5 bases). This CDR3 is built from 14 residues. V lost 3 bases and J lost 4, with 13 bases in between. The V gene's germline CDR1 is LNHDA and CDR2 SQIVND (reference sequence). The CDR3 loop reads CASSMRATEYEQYF. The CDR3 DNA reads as TGTGCCAGTAGTATGCGGGCAACTGAGTACGAGCAGTACTTC.